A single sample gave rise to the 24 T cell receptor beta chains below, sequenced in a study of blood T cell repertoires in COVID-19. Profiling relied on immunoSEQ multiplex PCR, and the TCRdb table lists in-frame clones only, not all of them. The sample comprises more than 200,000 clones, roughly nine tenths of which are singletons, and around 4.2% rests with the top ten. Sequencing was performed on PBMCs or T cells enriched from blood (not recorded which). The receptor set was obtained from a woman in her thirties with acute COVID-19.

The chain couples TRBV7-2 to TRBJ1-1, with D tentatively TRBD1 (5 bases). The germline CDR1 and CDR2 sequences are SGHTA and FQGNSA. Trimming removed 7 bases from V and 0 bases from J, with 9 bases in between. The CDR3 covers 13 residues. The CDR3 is CASKAGMNTEAFF. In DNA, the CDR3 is TGTGCCAGCAAAGCAGGGATGAACACTGAAGCTTTCTTT.

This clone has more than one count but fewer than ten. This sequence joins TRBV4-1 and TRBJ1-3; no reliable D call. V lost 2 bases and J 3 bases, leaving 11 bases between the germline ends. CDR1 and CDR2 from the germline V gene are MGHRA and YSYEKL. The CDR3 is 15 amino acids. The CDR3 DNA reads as TGCGCCAGCAGCCAAACTTCACTGGTTGGAAACACCATATATTTT. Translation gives CASSQTSLVGNTIYF.

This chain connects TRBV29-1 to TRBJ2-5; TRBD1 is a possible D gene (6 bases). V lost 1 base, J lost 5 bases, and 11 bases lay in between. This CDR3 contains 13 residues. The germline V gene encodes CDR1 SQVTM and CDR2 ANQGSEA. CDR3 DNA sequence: TGCAGCGTTGAAGGGCAGGGGTGGGAGACCCAGTACTTC. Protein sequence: CSVEGQGWETQYF. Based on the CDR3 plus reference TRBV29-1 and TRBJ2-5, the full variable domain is SAVISQKPSRDICQRGTSLTIQCQVDSQVTMMFWYRQQPGQSLTLIATANQGSEATYESGFVIDKFPISRPNLTFSTLTVSNMSPEDSSIYLCSVEGQGWETQYFGPGTRLLVL.

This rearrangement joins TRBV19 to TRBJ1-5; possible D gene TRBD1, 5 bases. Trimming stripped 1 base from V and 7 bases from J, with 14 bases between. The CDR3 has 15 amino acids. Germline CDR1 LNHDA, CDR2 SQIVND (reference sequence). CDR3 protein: CASSIASGVRQPQHF. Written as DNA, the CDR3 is TGTGCCAGTAGTATAGCCTCGGGGGTTAGGCAGCCCCAGCATTTT.

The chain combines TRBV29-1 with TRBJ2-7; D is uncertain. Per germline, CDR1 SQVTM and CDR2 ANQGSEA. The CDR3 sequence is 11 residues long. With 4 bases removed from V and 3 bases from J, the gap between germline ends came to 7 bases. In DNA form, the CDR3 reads TGCAGCGTTGTTTCTCGCTACGAGCAGTACTTC. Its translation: CSVVSRYEQYF.

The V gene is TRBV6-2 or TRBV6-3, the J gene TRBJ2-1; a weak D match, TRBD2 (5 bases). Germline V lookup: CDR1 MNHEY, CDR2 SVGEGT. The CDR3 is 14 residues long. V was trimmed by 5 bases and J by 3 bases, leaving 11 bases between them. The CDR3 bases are TGTGCCAGCAGTACAACGGGATTCTACAATGAGCAGTTCTTC. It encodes CASSTTGFYNEQFF.

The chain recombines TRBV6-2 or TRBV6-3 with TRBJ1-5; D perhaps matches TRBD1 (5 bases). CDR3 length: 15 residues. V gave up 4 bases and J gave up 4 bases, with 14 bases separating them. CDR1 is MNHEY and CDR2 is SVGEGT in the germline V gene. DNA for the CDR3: TGTGCCAGCAGTTCGACAGTGGAACGAAATCAGCCCCAGCATTTT. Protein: CASSSTVERNQPQHF.

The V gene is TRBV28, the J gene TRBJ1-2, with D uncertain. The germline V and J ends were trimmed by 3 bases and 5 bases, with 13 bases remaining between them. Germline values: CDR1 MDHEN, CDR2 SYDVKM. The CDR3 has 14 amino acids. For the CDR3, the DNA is TGTGCCAGCAGTTTCCGTGGCCCGTGGTATGGCTACACCTTC. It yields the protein CASSFRGPWYGYTF.

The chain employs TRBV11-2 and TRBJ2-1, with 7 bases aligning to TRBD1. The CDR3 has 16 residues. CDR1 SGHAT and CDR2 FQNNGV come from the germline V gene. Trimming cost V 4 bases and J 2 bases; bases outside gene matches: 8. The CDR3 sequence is CASSSWDRTPYNEQFF. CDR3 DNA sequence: TGTGCCAGCAGCTCCTGGGACAGAACCCCCTACAATGAGCAGTTCTTC.

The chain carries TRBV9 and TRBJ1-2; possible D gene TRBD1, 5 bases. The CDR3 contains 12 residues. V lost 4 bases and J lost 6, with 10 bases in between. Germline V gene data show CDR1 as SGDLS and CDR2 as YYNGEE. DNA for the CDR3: TGTGCCAGCAGCTCACAGACAGATGGCTACACCTTC. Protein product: CASSSQTDGYTF.

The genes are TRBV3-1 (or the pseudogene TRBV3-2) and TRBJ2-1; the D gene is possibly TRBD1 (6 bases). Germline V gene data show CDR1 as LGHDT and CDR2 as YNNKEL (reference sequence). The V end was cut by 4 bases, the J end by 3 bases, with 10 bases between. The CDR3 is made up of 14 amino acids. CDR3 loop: CASSPWTDYNEQFF. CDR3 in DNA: TGTGCCAGCAGCCCCTGGACAGACTACAATGAGCAGTTCTTC.

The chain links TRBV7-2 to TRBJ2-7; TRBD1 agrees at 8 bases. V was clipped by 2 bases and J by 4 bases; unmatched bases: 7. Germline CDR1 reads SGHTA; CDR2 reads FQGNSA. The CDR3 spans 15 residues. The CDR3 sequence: CASSLRTGPPYEQYF. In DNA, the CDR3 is TGTGCCAGCAGCTTAAGGACAGGGCCACCATACGAGCAGTACTTC. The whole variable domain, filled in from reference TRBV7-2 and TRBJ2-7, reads GAGVSQSPSNKVTEKGKDVELRCDPISGHTALYWYRQSLGQGLEFLIYFQGNSAPDKSGLPSDRFSAERTGGSVSTLTIQRTQQEDSAVYLCASSLRTGPPYEQYFGPGTRLTVT.

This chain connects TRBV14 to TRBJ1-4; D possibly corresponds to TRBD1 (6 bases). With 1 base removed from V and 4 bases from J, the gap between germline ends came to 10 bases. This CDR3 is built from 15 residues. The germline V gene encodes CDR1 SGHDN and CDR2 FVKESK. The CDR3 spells CASSQAQGINEKLFF. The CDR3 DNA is TGTGCCAGCAGCCAAGCTCAGGGGATTAATGAAAAACTGTTTTTT.

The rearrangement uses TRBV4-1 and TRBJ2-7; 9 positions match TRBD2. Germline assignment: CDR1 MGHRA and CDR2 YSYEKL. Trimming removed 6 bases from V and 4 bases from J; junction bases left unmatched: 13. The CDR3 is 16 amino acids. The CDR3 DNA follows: TGCGCCAGCAGAAACGTAGAGGGCGGGGGGGAATACGAGCAGTACTTC. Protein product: CASRNVEGGGEYEQYF.

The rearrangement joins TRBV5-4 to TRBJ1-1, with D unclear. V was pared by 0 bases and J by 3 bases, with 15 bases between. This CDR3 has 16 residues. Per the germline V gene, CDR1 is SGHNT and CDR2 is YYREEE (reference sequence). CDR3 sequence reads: CASSLDPRGADTEAFF. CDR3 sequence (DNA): TGTGCCAGCAGCTTGGACCCTCGAGGTGCGGACACTGAAGCTTTCTTT. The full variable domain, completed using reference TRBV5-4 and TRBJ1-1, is ETGVTQSPTHLIKTRGQQVTLRCSSQSGHNTVSWYQQALGQGPQFIFQYYREEENGRGNFPPRFSGLQFPNYSSELNVNALELDDSALYLCASSLDPRGADTEAFFGQGTRLTVV.

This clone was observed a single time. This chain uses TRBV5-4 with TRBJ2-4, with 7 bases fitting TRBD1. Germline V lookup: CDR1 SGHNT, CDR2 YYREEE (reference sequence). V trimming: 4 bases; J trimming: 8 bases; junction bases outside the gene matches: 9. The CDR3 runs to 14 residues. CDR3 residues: CASSQDRAGDIQYF. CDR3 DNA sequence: TGTGCCAGCAGCCAAGACAGGGCTGGGGACATTCAGTACTTC. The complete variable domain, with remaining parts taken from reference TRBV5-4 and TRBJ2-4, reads ETGVTQSPTHLIKTRGQQVTLRCSSQSGHNTVSWYQQALGQGPQFIFQYYREEENGRGNFPPRFSGLQFPNYSSELNVNALELDDSALYLCASSQDRAGDIQYFGAGTRLSVL.

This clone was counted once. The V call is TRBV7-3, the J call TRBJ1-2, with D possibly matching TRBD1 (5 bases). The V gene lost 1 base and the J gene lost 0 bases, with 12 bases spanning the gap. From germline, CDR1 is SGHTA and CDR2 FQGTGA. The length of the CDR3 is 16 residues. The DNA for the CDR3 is TGTGCCAGCAGCTTAAACGGGGGAGCGTCTAACTATGGCTACACCTTC. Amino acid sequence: CASSLNGGASNYGYTF.

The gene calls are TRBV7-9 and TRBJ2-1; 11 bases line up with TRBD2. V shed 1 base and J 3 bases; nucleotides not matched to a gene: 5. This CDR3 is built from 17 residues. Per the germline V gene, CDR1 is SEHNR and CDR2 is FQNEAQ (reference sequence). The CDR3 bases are TGTGCCAGCAGCTTAGAGGTCACTAGCGGGGGCTACAATGAGCAGTTCTTC. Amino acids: CASSLEVTSGGYNEQFF.

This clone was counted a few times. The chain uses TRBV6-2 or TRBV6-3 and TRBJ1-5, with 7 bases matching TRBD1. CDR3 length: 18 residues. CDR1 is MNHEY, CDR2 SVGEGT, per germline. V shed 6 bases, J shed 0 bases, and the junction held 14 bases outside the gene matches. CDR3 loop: CASSQQQGRLYSNQPQHF. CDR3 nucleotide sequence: TGTGCCAGCAGCCAACAACAGGGGCGCCTTTATAGCAATCAGCCCCAGCATTTT.

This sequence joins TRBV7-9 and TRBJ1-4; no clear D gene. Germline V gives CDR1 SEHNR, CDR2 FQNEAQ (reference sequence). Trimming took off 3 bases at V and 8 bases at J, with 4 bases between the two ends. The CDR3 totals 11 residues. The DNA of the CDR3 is TGTGCCAGCAGCTTCGGGGAAAAACTGTTTTTT. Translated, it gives CASSFGEKLFF.

The CDR3 DNA sequence: TGTGCTCCGGAGGACAGGGAGTATAATTCACCCCTCCACTTT. Protein product: CAPEDREYNSPLHF. The chain links TRBV12-5 to TRBJ1-6, with 8 bases lining up with TRBD1. The junction had 7 bases not matched to a gene; V was cut back by 11 bases and J by 4 bases. The germline V gene has CDR1 LGHNT and CDR2 FRNRAP. The CDR3 sequence is 14 residues long.

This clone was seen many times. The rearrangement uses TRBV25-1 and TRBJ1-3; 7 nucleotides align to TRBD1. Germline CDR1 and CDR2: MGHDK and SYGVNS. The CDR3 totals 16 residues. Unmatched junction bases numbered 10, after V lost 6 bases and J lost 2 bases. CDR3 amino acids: CASSEHTGAAGNTIYF. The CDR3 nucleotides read TGTGCCAGCAGCGAACATACAGGGGCTGCTGGAAACACCATATATTTT.

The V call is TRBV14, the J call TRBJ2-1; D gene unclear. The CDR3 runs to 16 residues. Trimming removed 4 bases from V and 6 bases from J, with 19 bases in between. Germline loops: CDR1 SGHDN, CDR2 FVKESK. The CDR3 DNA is TGTGCCAGCAGCCCCCAGGCAGCCGCCCCCCTCAATGAGCAGTTCTTC. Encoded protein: CASSPQAAAPLNEQFF.

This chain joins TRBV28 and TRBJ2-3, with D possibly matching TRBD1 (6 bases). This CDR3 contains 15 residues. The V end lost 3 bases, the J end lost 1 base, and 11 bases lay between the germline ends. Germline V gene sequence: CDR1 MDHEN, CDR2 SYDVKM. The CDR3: CASSFSAGGTDTQYF. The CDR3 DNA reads TGTGCCAGCAGTTTCTCGGCAGGGGGCACAGATACGCAGTATTTT.